This T cell receptor (beta chain) originates from a study of T cells in Graves' hyperthyroidism and ophthalmopathy. Authors of the study amplified TCR beta CDR3 regions from RNA transcripts. The HTBI set primed first-round TCR CDR3 RT-PCR. MiXCR, applied by TCRdb to the multiplex PCR reads, yields one record per CDR3 protein. The sample contains roughly 110,000 distinct CDR3 sequences, 16% of which appear only once. This clonotype appeared many times. This clonotype was sampled from a woman aged 50 to 60 with Graves' hyperthyroidism. Sample: blood.

The CDR3 protein is CASSPKRDRKQYGNQPQHF. CDR3 in DNA: TGTGCCAGCAGCCCCAAACGGGACCGCAAACAGTATGGCAATCAGCCCCAGCATTTT. This sequence joins TRBV7-9 and TRBJ1-5, with D perhaps matching TRBD1 (5 bases). The CDR3 spans 19 residues. Trimming took off 5 bases at V and 2 bases at J, with 25 bases between the two ends. CDR1 and CDR2 from the germline V gene are SEHNR and FQNEAQ (reference sequence). The variable domain in full, completed from reference TRBV7-9 and TRBJ1-5, reads DTGVSQNPRHKITKRGQNVTFRCDPISEHNRLYWYRQTLGQGPEFLTYFQNEAQLEKSRLLSDRFSAERPKGSFSTLEIQRTEQGDSAMYLCASSPKRDRKQYGNQPQHFGDGTRLSIL.